The T cell receptor beta chain described here comes from a study of T-cell reconstitution after alpha-beta-depleted transplantation in children. In its sample, this clonotype was seen a few times. Molecular barcoding with unique molecular identifiers was used for the TCRbeta library. TCRdb recomputed calls from the PCR reads with MiXCR, one row per CDR3 protein. The sample yields about 610,000 distinct CDR3 sequences, roughly 10% seen once. The CDR3 loop spans 16 amino acids. Germline V gene sequence: CDR1 SGHRS, CDR2 YFSETQ. V lost 4 bases, J lost 1 base, and 12 bases lay in between. The clonotype comes from a human donor who donated a stem cell graft to a child with acute myeloid leukemia. The chain employs TRBV5-1 and TRBJ1-6, with a possible D match to TRBD1 (6 bases). The sequencing here drew on PBMCs from the stem cell graft donor, taken from the stem cell graft. This CDR3 is CASSTAGVSYNSPLHF. The CDR3 DNA sequence: TGCGCCAGCAGCACCGCAGGGGTTTCCTATAATTCACCCCTCCACTTT.